This record concerns one T cell receptor (beta chain) sequence. This clonotype occurred a few times. Its antigen specificity is not known. Base quality data are lacking; no much larger clone is found one base away. The data were taken from a study of T cells after yellow fever vaccination (dated by TCRdb to between 2017 and 2020). At the level of the whole study: The SMART-Seq v4 Ultra Low Input RNA kit was used to prepare libraries from fractions with low cell numbers. Blood was collected at multiple timepoints before and after primary and secondary immunization, and bulk PBMC replicates and cell subsets were isolated. Two healthy male donors, one aged 18 to 30 and one aged 30 to 39 years, were included in the cohort. To follow T-cell clones before and after primary and booster YFV17D yellow fever vaccination, bulk TCR alpha and beta repertoires were sequenced over time. Points the paper makes about the study in general: The secondary T-cell response was weaker than the primary response but faster, peaking on day 5 instead of day 15. The study included only two donors, which limits how far the findings can be generalized. After the booster, most of the clones that had expanded following primary vaccination were detected again (almost 98% of CD4 and roughly 88% of CD8), which suggests that memory was broadly maintained. A small fraction of clonotypes appeared in both the CD4 and CD8 compartments, likely as a result of convergent recombination. FACS-sorted repertoires could contain abundant contaminating clonotypes from the bulk population, so computational filtering was required.

TCR cDNA was synthesized by 5'RACE template switching, which introduced a universal primer site and unique molecular identifiers. cDNA synthesis was primed from both the TCR alpha and TCR beta constant segments. Library amplification used two PCR steps, and the second PCR step added sample barcodes and sequencing adapters. Sequencing of libraries was done on Illumina HiSeq 2500 (2x100 bp) or NovaSeq (2x150 bp). The source study handled its data this way. MIGEC handled demultiplexing of reads and collapsing into UMI consensus sequences, while MiXCR performed V(D)J alignment. Using edgeR on replicate PBMC samples, clonotypes were called vaccine-responding if FDR was below 0.01 and the log2 fold change was above 5 up to day 15. CD4 or CD8 identity was assigned to each bulk clonotype according to whether the clonotype was present at higher abundance in the sequenced CD4 repertoire or the sequenced CD8 repertoire. TCRdb reprocessed the public reads (quality trimming at Q25 with fastp, clone calling with MiXCR) and kept in-frame beta chains. A single entry per CDR3 protein holds the most common genes and DNA from its merged rows. These V and J calls are TCRdb output, not the study's own analysis. Within this sample are some 600,000 distinct CDR3 sequences, with about a sixth of them counted one time only. Of the sample, 17% falls within the top ten clones.

The CDR3 numbers 15 residues from cysteine through phenylalanine. The only DNA kept is the CDR3, 45 bases in frame from the first base. Trimmed from V: 7 bases; trimmed from J: 7 bases; junction bases lacking a gene match: 13. The germline V gene gives CDR1 as MDHEN and CDR2 as SYDVKM. Reading the label with the study, this specimen's treatment or condition is: live attenuated yellow fever vaccine strain. At each blood-draw timepoint, two biological replicates of bulk PBMCs were obtained. PBMCs were isolated from peripheral blood using a standard Ficoll-Paque protocol. TriZol was used to extract RNA from bulk PBMCs, from CD4 and CD8 fractions, and from dextramer-positive and dextramer-negative fractions.

The origin of this receptor is a man between 18 and 29 years old who received the YFV17D yellow fever vaccine. Here the sequenced sample was PBMCs, taken 5 to 6 days after the first yellow fever vaccination. The chain is made from TRBV28 and TRBJ2-4, with TRBD2 identical over 7 junction bases. The nucleotide sequence reads as follows: TGTGCCAGCAACCTAAACGGGGCGGGAGAGAACATTCAGTACTTC. Translated, it gives CASNLNGAGENIQYF. The CDR3, completed at both ends by the reference TRBV28 and TRBJ2-4 genes, gives the full variable domain DVKVTQSSRYLVKRTGEKVFLECVQDMDHENMFWYRQDPGLGLRLIYFSYDVKMKEKGDIPEGYSVSREKKERFSLILESASTNQTSMYLCASNLNGAGENIQYFGAGTRLSVL.